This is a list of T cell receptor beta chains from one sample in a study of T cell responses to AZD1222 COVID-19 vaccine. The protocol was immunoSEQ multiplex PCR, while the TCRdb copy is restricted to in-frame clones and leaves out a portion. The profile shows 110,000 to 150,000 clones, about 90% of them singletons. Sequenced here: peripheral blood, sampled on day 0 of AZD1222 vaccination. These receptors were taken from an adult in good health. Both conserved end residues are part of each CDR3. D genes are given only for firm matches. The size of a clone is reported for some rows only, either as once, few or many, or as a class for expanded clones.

DNA: TGTGCCAGCAGTGATCGAGGGGGGAGTGGAAACACCATATATTTT; CDR3: CASSDRGGSGNTIYF; J: TRBJ1-3; D: -; size: -; V: TRBV2
DNA: TGCGCCAGCAGCCAAGATCTCCCCACGGACGAGCAGTACTTC; CDR3: CASSQDLPTDEQYF; J: TRBJ2-7; D: -; size: -; V: TRBV4-3
DNA: TGTGCCAGCAGTTTATTTGAAAGCACTGAAGCTTTCTTT; CDR3: CASSLFESTEAFF; J: TRBJ1-1; D: -; size: once; V: TRBV12-3/TRBV12-4
DNA: TGTGCCAGCAGTTACTCTTCAAGACAGTCATACTCCTACGAGCAGTACTTC; CDR3: CASSYSSRQSYSYEQYF; J: TRBJ2-7; D: -; size: -; V: TRBV6-2/TRBV6-3
DNA: TGTGCCAGCAGTGAATCTGGACTGACAACGCAGTATTTT; CDR3: CASSESGLTTQYF; J: TRBJ2-3; D: -; size: few; V: TRBV25-1
DNA: TGTGCCAGCAGTTTAGTTGGGGGGCAGAACTATGGCTACACCTTC; CDR3: CASSLVGGQNYGYTF; J: TRBJ1-2; D: -; size: -; V: TRBV27
DNA: TGTGCCAGCAGTTTTTGGACAGCCAACGGGGAGCTGTTTTTT; CDR3: CASSFWTANGELFF; J: TRBJ2-2; D: -; size: -; V: TRBV28
DNA: TGTGCCAGCAGTACCGGATATAATTCACCCCTCCACTTT; CDR3: CASSTGYNSPLHF; J: TRBJ1-6; D: -; size: -; V: TRBV27
DNA: TGTGCCTGGAGTTACAGGGACCCAGATACGCAGTATTTT; CDR3: CAWSYRDPDTQYF; J: TRBJ2-3; D: -; size: -; V: TRBV30
DNA: TGCGCCAGCAGCTTAGCCGAGAACACTGAAGCTTTCTTT; CDR3: CASSLAENTEAFF; J: TRBJ1-1; D: -; size: once; V: TRBV5-1
DNA: TGTGCCAGCTGGACTCCGGGACTGGAGTTTCCGGAGCAGTTCTTC; CDR3: CASWTPGLEFPEQFF; J: TRBJ2-1; D: -; size: -; V: TRBV27
DNA: TGTGCCAGCAGCCCCACATGGGACAGTAACTATGGCTACACCTTC; CDR3: CASSPTWDSNYGYTF; J: TRBJ1-2; D: TRBD1; size: -; V: TRBV7-9
DNA: TGCAGCGTTGAAGGGTACAGGGGGCACTATGGCTACACCTTC; CDR3: CSVEGYRGHYGYTF; J: TRBJ1-2; D: TRBD1; size: -; V: TRBV29-1
DNA: TGTGCCAGCAGCTTAGAGACAGGGGGCTTATCTGAAGCTTTCTTT; CDR3: CASSLETGGLSEAFF; J: TRBJ1-1; D: TRBD1; size: once; V: TRBV7-3
DNA: TGTGCCACCAGTGATTTTCCCTTGACTAGCCTGAGCTCCTACAATGAGCAGTTCTTC; CDR3: CATSDFPLTSLSSYNEQFF; J: TRBJ2-1; D: TRBD2; size: -; V: TRBV24-1
DNA: TGTGCCAGCAGTACCTACTACGAGCAGTACTTC; CDR3: CASSTYYEQYF; J: TRBJ2-7; D: -; size: -; V: TRBV28
DNA: TGTGCCACCAGTGACCCCGGGACAGGGCAAGAGACCCAGTACTTC; CDR3: CATSDPGTGQETQYF; J: TRBJ2-5; D: TRBD1; size: -; V: TRBV24-1
DNA: TGTGCCACCAGTGATTTGTCGGCCGACAGGTTGCCCCAGCATTTT; CDR3: CATSDLSADRLPQHF; J: TRBJ1-5; D: -; size: -; V: TRBV24-1
DNA: TGCGCCAGCAGCCAAGACCCTAGCTCCTACAATGAGCAGTTCTTC; CDR3: CASSQDPSSYNEQFF; J: TRBJ2-1; D: -; size: -; V: TRBV4-3
DNA: TGTGCCTGGAACAGGGGTAACGGAAACACCATATATTTT; CDR3: CAWNRGNGNTIYF; J: TRBJ1-3; D: TRBD1; size: -; V: TRBV30
DNA: TGTGCCACCAGTGACTCGAGACTAGCCTACAATGAGCAGTTCTTC; CDR3: CATSDSRLAYNEQFF; J: TRBJ2-1; D: -; size: -; V: TRBV24-1
DNA: TGTGCCAGCAGTGAAGCGCGTGATAGCGGAGTGGGGGATGAGCAGTTCTTC; CDR3: CASSEARDSGVGDEQFF; J: TRBJ2-1; D: -; size: -; V: TRBV6-1
DNA: TGTGCCAGTCCCCTTAGGACAGGGGAAGGCACTGAAGCTTTCTTT; CDR3: CASPLRTGEGTEAFF; J: TRBJ1-1; D: TRBD1; size: -; V: TRBV2
DNA: TGCAGTGCTAGGGATGCAGATACGCAGTATTTT; CDR3: CSARDADTQYF; J: TRBJ2-3; D: -; size: -; V: TRBV20-1
DNA: TGTGCCAGCAGCTTAGGCGGGAGCTCCTACAATGAGCAGTTCTTC; CDR3: CASSLGGSSYNEQFF; J: TRBJ2-1; D: TRBD2; size: -; V: TRBV11-3
DNA: TGTGCCAGCATTGTGCCTAGCGGTCTCACCGGGGAGCTGTTTTTT; CDR3: CASIVPSGLTGELFF; J: TRBJ2-2; D: TRBD2; size: -; V: TRBV2
DNA: TGTGCCAGCAGCGTAGCTTTTAGCGGGCGAACGGATACGCAGTATTTT; CDR3: CASSVAFSGRTDTQYF; J: TRBJ2-3; D: TRBD2; size: -; V: TRBV9
DNA: TGCGCCAGCAGCTTGGATGGGAGTGGGCAGGGTGACGGTGGCTACACCTTC; CDR3: CASSLDGSGQGDGGYTF; J: TRBJ1-2; D: -; size: -; V: TRBV5-1
DNA: TGTGCCAGCATTGACAGCTGGGGTCCTGGGGCCAACGTCCTGACTTTC; CDR3: CASIDSWGPGANVLTF; J: TRBJ2-6; D: -; size: -; V: TRBV27
DNA: TGTGCCAGCAGCTTGGATCGGGACAGCTATGGCTACACCTTC; CDR3: CASSLDRDSYGYTF; J: TRBJ1-2; D: TRBD1; size: -; V: TRBV5-4
DNA: TGTGCCAGCAGTTTCCCAGGGGGCCACGAGCAGTACTTC; CDR3: CASSFPGGHEQYF; J: TRBJ2-7; D: TRBD1; size: -; V: TRBV27